The 6 T cell receptor beta chains below come from one sample, sequenced in a study of blood T cell repertoires in COVID-19. Only in-frame clones appear in the TCRdb table, and some are missing; sequencing was by immunoSEQ multiplex PCR. The table lists 200,000 to 250,000 clones, roughly 84% of them singletons. Sequencing used peripheral blood. These receptors all stem from a woman of 80 years or more with acute or convalescent COVID-19.

In nucleotides, the CDR3 is TGTGCCTGGAGTGTAAGACTCTCTGGCAATCAGCCCCAGCATTTT. Residues: CAWSVRLSGNQPQHF. This sequence joins TRBV30 and TRBJ1-5; no reliable D call. This CDR3 region has 15 residues. Germline V CDR1 and CDR2: GTSNPN, SVGIG (reference sequence). Trimming shortened V by 0 bases and J by 2 bases, and 11 bases separated the two germline ends.

The chain carries TRBV4-3 and TRBJ1-2; D may be TRBD1 (6 bases). The germline V gene encodes CDR1 LGHNA and CDR2 YSLEER. Trimming pared 0 bases from V and 3 bases from J, leaving 17 bases between. The CDR3 sequence is 17 residues long. The CDR3, as DNA: TGCGCCAGCAGCCAAGACATGGGGGCGGACAGTTACTATGGCTACACCTTC. It specifies CASSQDMGADSYYGYTF.

This chain links TRBV24-1 with TRBJ1-2; no firm D call. Per germline, CDR1 KGHDR and CDR2 SFDVKD. V shed 3 bases and J shed 8 bases, with 9 bases lying between them. The CDR3 covers 12 residues. DNA for the CDR3: TGTGCCACCAGTGATCCGACGGGAGGCTACACCTTC. Translation: CATSDPTGGYTF.

This clone came up once. J is TRBJ1-2 and V is TRBV24-1; 8 nucleotides match TRBD1. V was clipped by 9 bases and J by 4 bases; unmatched bases: 6. This CDR3 comprises 13 residues. Germline V gene lookup returns CDR1 KGHDR and CDR2 SFDVKD. Here the CDR3 reads CATSTGTGYGYTF. Written as DNA, the CDR3 is TGTGCCACCTCAACCGGGACAGGCTATGGCTACACCTTC.

The sample holds one count of this clone. This chain joins TRBV6-5 and TRBJ2-3; no reliable D call. V lost 0 bases and J lost 3, with 7 bases in between. In germline, CDR1 is MNHEY, CDR2 SVGAGI. There are 14 residues in the CDR3. CDR3: CASSYSGFTDTQYF. Written as DNA, the CDR3 is TGTGCCAGCAGTTACTCGGGCTTTACAGATACGCAGTATTTT.

The chain links TRBV21-1 to TRBJ1-1; TRBD1, the table's D call, lacks a check against the DNA. TRBV21-1 is assigned pseudogene status. CDR3 length equals 19 residues. The CDR3 DNA is TGTGCCAGCAGCAAAGGTAGGACCCGGGACAGGGGTCCGAACACTGAAGCTTTCTTT. This codes for CASSKGRTRDRGPNTEAFF.